These T cell receptor beta chains were read from a single sample in a study of cytomegalovirus exposure and HLA in healthy donors. Generated by immunoSEQ multiplex PCR, the TCRdb table keeps only in-frame clones and is missing some. The table has some 200,000 clones, more than 65% seen once. Sequencing was carried out using PBMCs. These TCRs come from a woman aged 18 to 35 in good health and CMV-seropositive. CDR3s include the opening cysteine and the closing phenylalanine or tryptophan. The D gene is left open where the match is weak. Only part of the rows carry a size: once, few, many, or a class if the clone is expanded.

TGCGCCAGCAGCCAGCTGGGACAGGGACACGAGCAGTACTTC,CASSQLGQGHEQYF,TRBD1,NA,TRBJ2-7,14,TRBV4-1
TGTGCCAGTAGTCTAGACCTGAGAGGCTACACCTTC,CASSLDLRGYTF,NA,few,TRBJ1-2,12,TRBV19
TGTGCCACCAGCAGAGAGGGGAGGACAGGTTACAATGAGCAGTTCTTC,CATSREGRTGYNEQFF,NA,NA,TRBJ2-1,16,TRBV15
TGTGCCAGCAGCTTAAGTTGGATGGGCGACTCACCCCTCCACTTT,CASSLSWMGDSPLHF,NA,NA,TRBJ1-6,15,TRBV7-2
TGTGCCAGCAGTAGGACTAGCGGCTACGAGCAGTACTTC,CASSRTSGYEQYF,TRBD2,once,TRBJ2-7,13,TRBV6-5
TGCGCCAGCAGCAATCACCCCCGGGACAAAAATGGCTACACCTTC,CASSNHPRDKNGYTF,NA,NA,TRBJ1-2,15,TRBV5-1
TGCAGCGTTCCACAGGGCGACTATGGCTACACCTTC,CSVPQGDYGYTF,NA,few,TRBJ1-2,12,TRBV29-1
TGTGCCAGCCACCCTTATAGACAGGTGAACACTGAAGCTTTCTTT,CASHPYRQVNTEAFF,NA,NA,TRBJ1-1,15,TRBV6-5
TGTGCCAGCAGCTTCCGGACAGGGGGTCAGCCCCAGCATTTT,CASSFRTGGQPQHF,TRBD1,NA,TRBJ1-5,14,TRBV7-2
TGTGCCAGCAGCTTTTTTCACAGGGATACTGAAGCTTTCTTT,CASSFFHRDTEAFF,NA,NA,TRBJ1-1,14,TRBV5-4
TGTGCCAGTAGTATAGATCGGGGGACCCAGTACTTC,CASSIDRGTQYF,NA,once,TRBJ2-5,12,TRBV19
TGTGCCAGCAGCGCGGGACAGGGATCTTCACCCCTCCACTTT,CASSAGQGSSPLHF,TRBD1,NA,TRBJ1-6,14,TRBV9
TGTGCCATCAGTGAGTCCCCAGACTTGAACACTGAAGCTTTCTTT,CAISESPDLNTEAFF,NA,NA,TRBJ1-1,15,TRBV10-3
TGTGCCAGCAGTCCACAGGGGGTAATATCGGAAGCTTTCTTT,CASSPQGVISEAFF,TRBD1,NA,TRBJ1-1,14,TRBV6-5
TGTGCCAGCAGCATGCCCGGGACAGGGTTTGGCTACACCTTC,CASSMPGTGFGYTF,TRBD1,NA,TRBJ1-2,14,TRBV9